The 8 T cell receptor beta chains below were found in one sample sequenced in a study of spatial heterogeneity in lung cancer. One entry per CDR3 protein results from TCRdb running MiXCR on the 5' RACE reads. The sample has nearly 95,000 distinct CDR3 sequences, just under 20% seen once. Time point here: blood at routine non-recurrence follow-up after resection. The material sequenced was PBMCs, taken at follow-up. These receptors were taken from a male donor with early-stage non-small cell lung cancer.

The rearrangement links TRBV6-2 or TRBV6-3 to TRBJ2-1; D possibly corresponds to TRBD1 (6 bases). Between the trimmed V and J ends, which lost 2 bases and 4 bases, there was a span of 9 bases. Germline V CDR1 and CDR2: MNHEY, SVGEGT. The CDR3 is 14 residues long. The CDR3 DNA follows: TGTGCCAGCAGTTACAGGGACACGTACAATGAGCAGTTCTTC. Residues: CASSYRDTYNEQFF.

In this sample, this clonotype turned up many times. The chain uses TRBV7-2 and TRBJ2-3; D uncertain. Trimming took 4 bases from V and 2 from J, leaving 4 bases between them. CDR1 SGHTA and CDR2 FQGNSA come from the germline V gene. CDR3 length: 12 residues. The CDR3, as DNA: TGTGCCAGCAGCTCCTACACAGATACGCAGTATTTT. Translation: CASSSYTDTQYF.

There are a few counts of this clonotype. The genes are TRBV29-1 and TRBJ2-7, with D tentatively TRBD1 (6 bases). The CDR3 runs to 13 residues. Looked up from germline, CDR1 is SQVTM and CDR2 is ANQGSEA. Trimming shortened V by 6 bases and J by 7 bases, and 19 bases separated the two germline ends. This CDR3 reads CSVSMRQGLEQYF. The CDR3 DNA is TGCAGCGTCTCCATGCGGCAGGGGTTGGAGCAGTACTTC.

This clonotype was counted between two and nine times. The chain is built from TRBV7-8 and TRBJ1-1; perhaps TRBD1 as D (5 bases). Germline CDR1 reads SGHVS; CDR2 reads FQNEAQ. Trimming cost V 0 bases and J 5 bases, with 7 bases left between them. This CDR3 has 13 amino acids. CDR3 sequence reads: CASSLARGTEAFF. In DNA, the CDR3 is TGTGCCAGCAGCTTAGCCCGGGGGACTGAAGCTTTCTTT.

This clonotype was picked up a small number of times. The rearrangement uses TRBV6-5 and TRBJ1-6; TRBD1 aligns across 7 bases. Trimming removed 6 bases from V and 0 bases from J; junction bases left unmatched: 5. The length of the CDR3 is 16 residues. Germline V gives CDR1 MNHEY, CDR2 SVGAGI. CDR3 protein: CASRIRGDSYNSPLHF. In DNA form, the CDR3 reads TGTGCCAGCAGGATCAGGGGGGACTCCTATAATTCACCCCTCCACTTT.

The chain has TRBV6-1 and TRBJ2-1; the match to TRBD2 covers 14 bases. The germline V gene encodes CDR1 MNHNS and CDR2 SASEGT. The trim removed 6 bases at V and 6 bases at J, leaving 10 bases unmatched. The CDR3 is made up of 17 amino acids. For the CDR3, the DNA is TGTGCCAGCAGGAACCAAATCGGGACTAGCGGGAGCAATGAGCAGTTCTTC. This codes for CASRNQIGTSGSNEQFF.

This clonotype was observed at least ten times. This chain connects TRBV20-1 to TRBJ1-4; 8 bases agree with TRBD1. Germline assignment: CDR1 DFQATT and CDR2 SNEGSKA (reference sequence). CDR3 size: 15 residues. With V trimmed by 0 bases and J by 7 bases, 7 bases remained unmatched. Here the CDR3 reads CSARDYQGAGEKLFF. The CDR3, as DNA: TGCAGTGCTAGAGACTACCAGGGGGCGGGTGAAAAACTGTTTTTT.

This clonotype was recorded many times. The chain couples TRBV20-1 to TRBJ2-1; D is unresolved. CDR1 and CDR2 from the germline V gene are DFQATT and SNEGSKA (reference sequence). The CDR3 runs 12 residues. The V end was cut by 6 bases, the J end by 6 bases, with 12 bases between. The CDR3 reads CSATPAFNEQFF. The CDR3 nucleotides are TGCAGTGCGACCCCAGCCTTCAATGAGCAGTTCTTC.